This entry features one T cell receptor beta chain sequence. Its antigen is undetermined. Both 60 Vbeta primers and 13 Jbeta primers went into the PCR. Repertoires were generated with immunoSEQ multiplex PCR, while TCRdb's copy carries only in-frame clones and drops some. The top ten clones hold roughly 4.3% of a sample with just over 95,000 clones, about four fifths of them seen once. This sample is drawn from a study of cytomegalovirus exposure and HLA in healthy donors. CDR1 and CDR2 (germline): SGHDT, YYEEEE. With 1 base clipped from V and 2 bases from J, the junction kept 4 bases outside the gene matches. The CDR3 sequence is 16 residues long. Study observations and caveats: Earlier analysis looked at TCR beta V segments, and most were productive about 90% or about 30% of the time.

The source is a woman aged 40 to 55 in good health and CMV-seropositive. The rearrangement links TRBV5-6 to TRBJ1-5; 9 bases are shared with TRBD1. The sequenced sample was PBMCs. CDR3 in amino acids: CASSLRWTGGNQPQHF. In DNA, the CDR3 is TGTGCCAGCAGCTTGAGATGGACAGGGGGCAATCAGCCCCAGCATTTT.